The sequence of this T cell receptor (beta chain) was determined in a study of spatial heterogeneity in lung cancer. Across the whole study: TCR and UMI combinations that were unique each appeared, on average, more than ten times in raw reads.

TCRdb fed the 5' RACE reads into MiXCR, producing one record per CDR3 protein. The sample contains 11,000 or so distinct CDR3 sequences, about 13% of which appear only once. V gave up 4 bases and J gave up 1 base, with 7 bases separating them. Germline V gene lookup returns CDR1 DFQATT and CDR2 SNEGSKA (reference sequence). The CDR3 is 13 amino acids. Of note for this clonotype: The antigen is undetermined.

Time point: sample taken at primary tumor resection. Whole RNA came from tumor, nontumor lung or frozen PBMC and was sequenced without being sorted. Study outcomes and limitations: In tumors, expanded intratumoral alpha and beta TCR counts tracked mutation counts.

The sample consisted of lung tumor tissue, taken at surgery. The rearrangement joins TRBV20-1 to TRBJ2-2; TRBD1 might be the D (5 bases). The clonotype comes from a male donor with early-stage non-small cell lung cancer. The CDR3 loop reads CSANRLNTGELFF. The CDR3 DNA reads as TGCAGTGCTAACAGGCTGAACACCGGGGAGCTGTTTTTT.